This T cell receptor beta chain was captured in a study of blood T cell repertoires in COVID-19. Seattle patient enrollment occurred during active infection, with longitudinal follow-up thereafter. Germline V CDR1 and CDR2: MNHEY, SVGEGT. Trimming took off 6 bases at V and 8 bases at J, with 10 bases between the two ends. CDR3 length equals 11 residues. Data came from immunoSEQ multiplex PCR; TCRdb stores just in-frame clones and leaves some out. The sample includes about 150,000 clones, about 85% of them seen just once. The sequencing sample was made of peripheral blood. The J gene is TRBJ1-1, the V gene TRBV6-2 or TRBV6-3; a weak D match, TRBD1 (6 bases). The source of this sequence is a man between 60 and 75 years old with COVID-19, enrolled during active disease. CDR3 bases: TGTGCCAGCAGCCGCGACAGGGAAGCTTTCTTT. This gives the protein CASSRDREAFF.